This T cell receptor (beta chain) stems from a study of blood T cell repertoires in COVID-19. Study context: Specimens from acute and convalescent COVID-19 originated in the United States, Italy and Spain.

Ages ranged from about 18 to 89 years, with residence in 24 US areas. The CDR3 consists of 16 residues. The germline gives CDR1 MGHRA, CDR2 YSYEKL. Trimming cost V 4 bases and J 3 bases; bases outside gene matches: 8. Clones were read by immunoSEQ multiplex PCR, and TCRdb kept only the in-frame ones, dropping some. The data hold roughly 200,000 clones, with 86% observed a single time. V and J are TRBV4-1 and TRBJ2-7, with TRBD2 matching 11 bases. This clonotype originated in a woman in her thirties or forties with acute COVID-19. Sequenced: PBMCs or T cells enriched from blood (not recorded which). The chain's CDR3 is CASSPFSGGVSYEQYF. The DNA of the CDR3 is TGCGCCAGCAGCCCGTTTAGCGGGGGGGTTAGCTACGAGCAGTACTTC.